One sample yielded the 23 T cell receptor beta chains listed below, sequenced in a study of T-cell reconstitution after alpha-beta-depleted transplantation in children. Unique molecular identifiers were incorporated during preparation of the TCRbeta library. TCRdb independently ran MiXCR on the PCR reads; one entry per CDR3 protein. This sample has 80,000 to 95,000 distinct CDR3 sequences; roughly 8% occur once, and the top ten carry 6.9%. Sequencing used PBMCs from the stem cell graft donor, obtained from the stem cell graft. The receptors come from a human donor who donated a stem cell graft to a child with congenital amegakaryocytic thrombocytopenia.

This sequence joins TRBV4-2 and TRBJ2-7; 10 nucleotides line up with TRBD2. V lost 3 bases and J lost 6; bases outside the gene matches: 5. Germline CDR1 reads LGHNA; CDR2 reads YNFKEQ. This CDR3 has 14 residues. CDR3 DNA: TGTGCCAGCAGCCACACTAGCGGGATCCCCGAGCAGTACTTC. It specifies CASSHTSGIPEQYF.

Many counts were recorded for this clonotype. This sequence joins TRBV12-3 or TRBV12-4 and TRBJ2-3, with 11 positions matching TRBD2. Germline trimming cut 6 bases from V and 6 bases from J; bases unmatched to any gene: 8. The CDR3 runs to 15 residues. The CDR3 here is CASSLLAGELDTQYF. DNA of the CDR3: TGTGCCAGCAGCCTACTAGCGGGGGAGTTGGATACGCAGTATTTT.

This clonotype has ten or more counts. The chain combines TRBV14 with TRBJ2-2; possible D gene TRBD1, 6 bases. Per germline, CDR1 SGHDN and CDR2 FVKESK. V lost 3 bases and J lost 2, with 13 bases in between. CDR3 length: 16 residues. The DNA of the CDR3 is TGTGCCAGCAGCCATTCCAACAGGGATAACACCGGGGAGCTGTTTTTT. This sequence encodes CASSHSNRDNTGELFF.

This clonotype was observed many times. CDR3 protein: CSASRSNTEAFF. In DNA form, the CDR3 reads TGCAGTGCTAGTAGATCGAACACTGAAGCTTTCTTT. V usage is TRBV20-1 and J usage is TRBJ1-1; D remains unclear. V was pared by 3 bases and J by 1 base, with 6 bases between. This CDR3 is 12 amino acids long. Looked up from germline, CDR1 is DFQATT and CDR2 is SNEGSKA (reference sequence).

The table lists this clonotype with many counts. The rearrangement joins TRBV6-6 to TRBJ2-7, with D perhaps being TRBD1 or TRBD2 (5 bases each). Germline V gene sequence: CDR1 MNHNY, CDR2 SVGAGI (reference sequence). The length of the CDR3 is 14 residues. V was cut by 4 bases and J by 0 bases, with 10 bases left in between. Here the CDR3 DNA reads TGTGCCAGCAGTTTGGGACCTAACTCCTACGAGCAGTACTTC. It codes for CASSLGPNSYEQYF.

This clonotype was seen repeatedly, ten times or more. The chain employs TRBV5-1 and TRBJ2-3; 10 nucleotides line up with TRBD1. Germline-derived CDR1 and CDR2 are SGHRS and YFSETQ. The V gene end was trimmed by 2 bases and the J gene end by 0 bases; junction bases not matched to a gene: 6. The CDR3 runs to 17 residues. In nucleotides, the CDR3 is TGCGCCAGCAGCTTATCGGGACAGGGGTATAGCACAGATACGCAGTATTTT. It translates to CASSLSGQGYSTDTQYF.

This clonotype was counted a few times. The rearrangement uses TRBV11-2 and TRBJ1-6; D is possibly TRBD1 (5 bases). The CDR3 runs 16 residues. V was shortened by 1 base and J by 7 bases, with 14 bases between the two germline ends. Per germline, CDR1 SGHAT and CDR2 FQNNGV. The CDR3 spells CASSLAAGMWNSPLHF. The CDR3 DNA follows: TGTGCCAGCAGCTTAGCGGCAGGGATGTGGAATTCACCCCTCCACTTT. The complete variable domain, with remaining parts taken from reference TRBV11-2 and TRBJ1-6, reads EAGVAQSPRYKIIEKRQSVAFWCNPISGHATLYWYQQILGQGPKLLIQFQNNGVVDDSQLPKDRFSAERLKGVDSTLKIQPAKLEDSAVYLCASSLAAGMWNSPLHFGNGTRLTVT.

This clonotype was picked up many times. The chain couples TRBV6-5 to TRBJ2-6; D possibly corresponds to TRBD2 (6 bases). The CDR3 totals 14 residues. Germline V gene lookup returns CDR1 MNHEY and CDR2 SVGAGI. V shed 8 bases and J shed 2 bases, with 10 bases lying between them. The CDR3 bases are TGTGCCAGCGCTGGGAGGACTGGGGCCAACGTCCTGACTTTC. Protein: CASAGRTGANVLTF.

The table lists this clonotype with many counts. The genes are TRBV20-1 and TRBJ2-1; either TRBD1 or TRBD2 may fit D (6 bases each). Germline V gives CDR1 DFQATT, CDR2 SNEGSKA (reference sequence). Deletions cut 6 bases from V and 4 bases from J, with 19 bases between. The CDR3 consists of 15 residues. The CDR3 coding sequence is TGCAGTGCCCGGGGGCCCGCTCGAAGATACAATGAGCAGTTCTTC. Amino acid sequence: CSARGPARRYNEQFF.

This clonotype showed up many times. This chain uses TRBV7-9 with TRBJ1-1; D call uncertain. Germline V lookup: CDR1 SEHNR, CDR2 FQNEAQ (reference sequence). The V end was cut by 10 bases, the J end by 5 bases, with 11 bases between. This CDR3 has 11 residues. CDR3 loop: CAKGQLTEAFF. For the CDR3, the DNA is TGTGCCAAGGGTCAGTTGACTGAAGCTTTCTTT.

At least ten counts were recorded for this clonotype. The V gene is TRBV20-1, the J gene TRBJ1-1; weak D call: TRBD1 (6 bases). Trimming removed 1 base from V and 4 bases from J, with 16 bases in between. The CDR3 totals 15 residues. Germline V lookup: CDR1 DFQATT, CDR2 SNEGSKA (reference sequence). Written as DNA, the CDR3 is TGCAGTGCTAGAGCCCAACAGTGGGGGGCCACTGAAGCTTTCTTT. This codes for CSARAQQWGATEAFF.

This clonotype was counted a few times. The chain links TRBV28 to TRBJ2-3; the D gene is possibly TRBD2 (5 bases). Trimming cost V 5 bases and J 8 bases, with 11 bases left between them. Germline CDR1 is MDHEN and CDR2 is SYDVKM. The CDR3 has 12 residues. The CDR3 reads CASSREGFTQYF. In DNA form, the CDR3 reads TGTGCCAGCAGTCGCGAGGGTTTTACGCAGTATTTT.

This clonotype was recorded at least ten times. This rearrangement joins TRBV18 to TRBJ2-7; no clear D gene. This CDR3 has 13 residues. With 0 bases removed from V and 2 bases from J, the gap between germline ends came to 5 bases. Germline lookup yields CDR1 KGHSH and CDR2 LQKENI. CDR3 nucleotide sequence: TGTGCCAGCTCACCACCGGAGCCCTACGAGCAGTACTTC. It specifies CASSPPEPYEQYF.

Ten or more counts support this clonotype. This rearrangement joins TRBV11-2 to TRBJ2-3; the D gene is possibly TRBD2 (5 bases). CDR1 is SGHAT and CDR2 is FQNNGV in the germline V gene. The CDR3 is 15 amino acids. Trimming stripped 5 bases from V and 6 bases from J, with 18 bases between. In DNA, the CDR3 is TGTGCCAGCAGCCTCGGACTGATAAGTGGGGATACGCAGTATTTT. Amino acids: CASSLGLISGDTQYF.

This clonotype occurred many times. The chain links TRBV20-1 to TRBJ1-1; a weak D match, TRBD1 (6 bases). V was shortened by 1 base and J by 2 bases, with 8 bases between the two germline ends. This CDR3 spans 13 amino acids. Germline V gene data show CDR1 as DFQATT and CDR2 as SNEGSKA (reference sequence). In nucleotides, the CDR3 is TGCAGTGCTAGAGTAGGGGGAAACACTGAAGCTTTCTTT. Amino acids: CSARVGGNTEAFF.

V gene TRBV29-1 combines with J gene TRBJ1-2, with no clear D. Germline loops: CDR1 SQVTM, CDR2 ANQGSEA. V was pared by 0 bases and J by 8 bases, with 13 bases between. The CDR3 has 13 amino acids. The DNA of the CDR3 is TGCAGCGTTGAAGAGTTTCGGGATTCAGGCTACACCTTC. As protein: CSVEEFRDSGYTF.

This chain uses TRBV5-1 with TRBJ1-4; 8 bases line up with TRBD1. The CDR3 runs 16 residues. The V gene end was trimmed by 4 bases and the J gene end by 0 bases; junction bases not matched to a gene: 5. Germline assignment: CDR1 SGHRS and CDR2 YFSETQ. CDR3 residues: CASSVRDRTTNEKLFF. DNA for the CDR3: TGCGCCAGCAGCGTCCGGGACAGGACAACTAATGAAAAACTGTTTTTT.

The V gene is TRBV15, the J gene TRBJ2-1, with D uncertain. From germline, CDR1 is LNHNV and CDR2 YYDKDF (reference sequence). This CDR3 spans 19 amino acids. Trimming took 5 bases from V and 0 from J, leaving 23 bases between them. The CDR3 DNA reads TGTGCCACCAGCCGGAGAAAGGCGGTCCGCTCCAGCTCCTACAATGAGCAGTTCTTC. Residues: CATSRRKAVRSSSYNEQFF.

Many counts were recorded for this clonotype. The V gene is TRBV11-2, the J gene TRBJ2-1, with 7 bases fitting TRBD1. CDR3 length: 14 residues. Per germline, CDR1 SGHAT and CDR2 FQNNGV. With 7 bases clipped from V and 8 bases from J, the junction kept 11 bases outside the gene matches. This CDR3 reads CASTVGRGSDEQFF. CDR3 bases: TGTGCCAGCACCGTGGGCAGGGGGTCGGATGAGCAGTTCTTC.

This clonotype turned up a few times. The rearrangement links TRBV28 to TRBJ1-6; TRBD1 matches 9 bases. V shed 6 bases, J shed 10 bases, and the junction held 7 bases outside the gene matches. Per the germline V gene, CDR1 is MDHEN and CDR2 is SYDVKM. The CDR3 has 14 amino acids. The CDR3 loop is CASRPGTGSSPLHF. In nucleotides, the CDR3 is TGTGCCAGCAGGCCCGGGACAGGGTCGTCACCCCTCCACTTT. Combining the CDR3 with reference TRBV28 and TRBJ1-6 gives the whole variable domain DVKVTQSSRYLVKRTGEKVFLECVQDMDHENMFWYRQDPGLGLRLIYFSYDVKMKEKGDIPEGYSVSREKKERFSLILESASTNQTSMYLCASRPGTGSSPLHFGNGTRLTVT.

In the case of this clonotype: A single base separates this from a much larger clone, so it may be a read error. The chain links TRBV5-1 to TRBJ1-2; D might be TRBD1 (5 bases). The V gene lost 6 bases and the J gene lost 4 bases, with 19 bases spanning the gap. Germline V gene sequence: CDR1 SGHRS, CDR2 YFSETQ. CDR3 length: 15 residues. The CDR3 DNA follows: TGCGCCAGCACCTTTGGTGGTCAGGGAAGCTATGGCTACACCTTC. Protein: CASTFGGQGSYGYTF.

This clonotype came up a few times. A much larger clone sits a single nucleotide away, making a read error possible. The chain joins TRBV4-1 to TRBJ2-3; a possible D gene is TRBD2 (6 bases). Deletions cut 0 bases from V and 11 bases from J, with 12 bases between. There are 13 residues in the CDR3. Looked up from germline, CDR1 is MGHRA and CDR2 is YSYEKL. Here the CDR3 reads CASSQDKGLRQYF. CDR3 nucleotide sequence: TGCGCCAGCAGCCAAGATAAGGGACTCAGGCAGTATTTT.

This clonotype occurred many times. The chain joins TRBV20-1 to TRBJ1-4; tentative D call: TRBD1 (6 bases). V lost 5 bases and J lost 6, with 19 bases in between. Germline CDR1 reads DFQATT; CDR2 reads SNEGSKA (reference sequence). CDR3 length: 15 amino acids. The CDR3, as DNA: TGCAGTGCTCAAGGGGGGACGGCGACCCATGAAAAACTGTTTTTT. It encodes CSAQGGTATHEKLFF.